This T cell receptor beta chain is drawn from a study of neurological immune-mediated disorders. CDR1 is SEHNR and CDR2 is FQNEAQ in the germline V gene (reference sequence). The CDR3 extends over 13 amino acids. Deletions cut 5 bases from V and 4 bases from J, with 10 bases between. TCRdb redid the calling of the 5' RACE reads with MiXCR, one entry per CDR3 protein. Altogether tens of thousands of distinct CDR3 sequences are present, approximately 15% being singletons, with the ten largest covering around 4.3%. This clonotype has ten or more counts. Noted time point: longitudinal time-point 1 (baseline).

The sequence was obtained from a female donor with HTLV-1-associated myelopathy (HAM/TSP). Sequenced input: PBMCs. The V call is TRBV7-9, the J call TRBJ2-3, with a weak D call TRBD1 (6 bases). The CDR3 sequence: CASSVRGSDTQYF. Here the CDR3 DNA reads TGTGCCAGCAGCGTTAGGGGGTCAGATACGCAGTATTTT.